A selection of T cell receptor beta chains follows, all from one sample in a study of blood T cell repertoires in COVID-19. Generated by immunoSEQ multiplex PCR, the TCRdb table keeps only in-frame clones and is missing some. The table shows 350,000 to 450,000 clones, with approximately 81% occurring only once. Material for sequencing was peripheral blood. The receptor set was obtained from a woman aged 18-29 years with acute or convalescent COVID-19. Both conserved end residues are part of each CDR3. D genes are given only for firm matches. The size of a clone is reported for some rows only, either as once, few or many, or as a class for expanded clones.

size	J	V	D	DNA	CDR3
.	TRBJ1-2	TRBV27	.	TGTGCCAGCACCGGACAGTTCGGTGGCTACACCTTC	CASTGQFGGYTF
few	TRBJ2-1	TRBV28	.	TGTGCCAGCAGGGTGTTGAGCTCCTACAATGAGCAGTTCTTC	CASRVLSSYNEQFF
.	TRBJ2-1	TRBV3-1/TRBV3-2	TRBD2	TGTGCCAGCAGCCAAGTTAGTGAGGTACTAGCGGGGGAGGTTTGGAATGAGCAGTTCTTC	CASSQVSEVLAGEVWNEQFF
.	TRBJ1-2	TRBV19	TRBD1	TGTGCCAGTAGTATATCTCTACAGGGGAACTATGGCTACACCTTC	CASSISLQGNYGYTF
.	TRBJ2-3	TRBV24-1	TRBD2	TGTGCCACCAGTGATATGGCGGGGGCAGATACGCAGTATTTT	CATSDMAGADTQYF
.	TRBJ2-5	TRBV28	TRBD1	TGTGCCAGCGTTGGAGGGACAGGGAATAAAGAGACCCAGTACTTC	CASVGGTGNKETQYF
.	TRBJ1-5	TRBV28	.	TGTGCCAGCAGCTGGACAGTCTATAGCAATCAGCCCCAGCATTTT	CASSWTVYSNQPQHF
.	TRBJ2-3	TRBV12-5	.	TGTGCTAGTGCCCCCGGGCGGCCGGACTATTCAGATACGCAGTATTTT	CASAPGRPDYSDTQYF
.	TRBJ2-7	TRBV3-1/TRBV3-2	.	TGTGCCAGCAGCCAAGGTGGCAGGACAAGGCGGAACGAGCAGTACTTC	CASSQGGRTRRNEQYF
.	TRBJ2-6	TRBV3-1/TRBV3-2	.	TGTGCCAGCAGCCCAACATGGACTGCAGGGGCCAACGTCCTGACTTTC	CASSPTWTAGANVLTF
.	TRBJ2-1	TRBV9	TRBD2	TGTGCCAGCAGCCCAGGAGGAGCGGGAGGGCAGTTCTTC	CASSPGGAGGQFF
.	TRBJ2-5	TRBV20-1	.	TGCAGTGCTAGGCGGGGAGAGACCCAGTACTTC	CSARRGETQYF
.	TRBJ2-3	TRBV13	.	TGTGCCAGCAGCTTAGCACAGGGAATGAGCACAGATACGCAGTATTTT	CASSLAQGMSTDTQYF
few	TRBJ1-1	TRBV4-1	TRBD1	TGCGCCAGCAGCCAAGGAGGGGACAGGGGAGGTACTGAAGCTTTCTTT	CASSQGGDRGGTEAFF
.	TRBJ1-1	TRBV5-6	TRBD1	TGTGCCAGCAGCCCTTGGACAGGGACCTATAACACTGAAGCTTTCTTT	CASSPWTGTYNTEAFF
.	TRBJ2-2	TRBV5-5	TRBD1	TGTGCCAGCAGCTTACCTTACACAGGGGGCGGGGAGCTGTTTTTT	CASSLPYTGGGELFF